Listed here are 18 T cell receptor beta chains from one sample, sequenced in a study of siplizumab effects on memory and regulatory T cells. Some clones are missing from TCRdb's copy, which holds only in-frame ones; the method was immunoSEQ multiplex PCR. The sample has 80,000 to 95,000 clones, 95% seen once; the top ten hold roughly 18%. Sequencing used CD8+ T cells sorted from blood. The receptor source for this set is a human donor in good health.

The chain couples TRBV10-2 to TRBJ2-7, with a tentative D call TRBD1 (5 bases). The germline V gene encodes CDR1 WSHSY and CDR2 SAAADI. V lost 4 bases and J lost 3, with 10 bases in between. The CDR3 loop spans 13 amino acids. The CDR3 nucleotides are TGCGCCAGCAGTGTGGGCCAGGGCTACGAGCAGTACTTC. Translation: CASSVGQGYEQYF.

V is TRBV19 and J is TRBJ2-7, with 7 bases aligning to TRBD2. V lost 3 bases and J lost 6; bases outside the gene matches: 5. Germline CDR1 reads LNHDA; CDR2 reads SQIVND (reference sequence). The CDR3 runs 13 residues. The CDR3 nucleotides are TGTGCCAGTAGTATCTGGCGGGAGTCCGAGCAGTACTTC. Its protein product is CASSIWRESEQYF.

The genes are TRBV7-8 and TRBJ1-1; 7 nucleotides agree with TRBD1. The ends lost 4 bases at V and 0 bases at J; junction bases unmatched: 5. The germline V gene encodes CDR1 SGHVS and CDR2 FQNEAQ. The CDR3 extends over 15 amino acids. CDR3: CASSSQGGLNTEAFF. Here the CDR3 DNA reads TGTGCCAGCAGCTCACAAGGGGGCTTGAACACTGAAGCTTTCTTT.

The chain joins TRBV27 to TRBJ1-3; D gene uncertain. CDR1 is MNHEY and CDR2 is SMNVEV in the germline V gene (reference sequence). The CDR3 covers 14 residues. V lost 2 bases, J lost 7 bases, and 12 bases lay in between. CDR3 DNA: TGTGCCAGCAGTTTAGGGCAGTCGGGCAACACCATATATTTT. Its translation is CASSLGQSGNTIYF.

The chain is built from TRBV27 and TRBJ2-1, with D tentatively TRBD1 or TRBD2 (5 bases each). This CDR3 contains 13 residues. The V and J ends lost 4 bases and 5 bases respectively, with 9 bases between them. Germline CDR1 MNHEY, CDR2 SMNVEV (reference sequence). CDR3 bases: TGTGCCAGCAGTTGGGACCTGCACAATGAGCAGTTCTTC. Its protein is CASSWDLHNEQFF.

The V and J genes are TRBV4-1 and TRBJ2-1, with D perhaps assigned TRBD1 or TRBD2 (5 bases each). This CDR3 comprises 14 residues. Germline V lookup: CDR1 MGHRA, CDR2 YSYEKL. The V gene lost 3 bases and the J gene lost 13 bases, with 19 bases spanning the gap. The CDR3: CASSQPGTLRDQFF. CDR3 DNA: TGCGCCAGCAGCCAGCCCGGGACCCTCCGCGATCAGTTCTTC.

The gene calls are TRBV19 and TRBJ1-1; no clear D gene. The CDR3 spans 14 residues. The V and J ends lost 3 bases and 1 base respectively, with 9 bases between them. CDR1 and CDR2 (germline): LNHDA, SQIVND (reference sequence). The CDR3 coding sequence is TGTGCCAGTAGTATCGTACTGGGGAACACTGAAGCTTTCTTT. As protein: CASSIVLGNTEAFF.

The rearrangement joins TRBV5-6 to TRBJ2-7; 9 bases match TRBD1. Germline CDR1 and CDR2: SGHDT and YYEEEE. This CDR3 region has 15 residues. V shed 4 bases, J shed 4 bases, and the junction held 9 bases outside the gene matches. The CDR3 protein is CASSPSGTGFYEQYF. The DNA for the CDR3 is TGTGCCAGCAGCCCTTCCGGGACAGGGTTTTACGAGCAGTACTTC.

CDR3 residues: CASSWYGETQYF. The CDR3 nucleotides read TGTGCCAGCAGCTGGTATGGAGAGACCCAGTACTTC. The V call is TRBV5-6, the J call TRBJ2-5; D gene uncertain. V gave up 3 bases and J gave up 4 bases, with 7 bases separating them. Germline CDR1 SGHDT, CDR2 YYEEEE. This CDR3 is 12 amino acids long.

J is TRBJ2-6 and V is TRBV2; no definite D call. The CDR3 has 15 residues. The ends were cut back, 9 bases at V and 0 bases at J, with 12 bases in the middle. Germline V gives CDR1 SNHLY, CDR2 FYNNEI. CDR3 protein: CASSNRDSGANVLTF. The CDR3 DNA sequence: TGTGCCAGTTCAAACAGAGACTCTGGGGCCAACGTCCTGACTTTC.

This clone has a single count. The genes are TRBV19 and TRBJ2-2; 9 nucleotides line up with TRBD2. The CDR3 has 17 amino acids. J was trimmed by 7 bases and V by 3 bases; bases with no gene match: 12. Germline V gene sequence: CDR1 LNHDA, CDR2 SQIVND (reference sequence). The CDR3 DNA follows: TGTGCCAGTAGTATCAATTCGATAGCGGGAGAGGACGGGGAGCTGTTTTTT. It encodes CASSINSIAGEDGELFF.

The chain is built from TRBV28 and TRBJ2-1, with D perhaps given as TRBD1 or TRBD2 (5 bases each). The CDR3 loop spans 18 amino acids. Per the germline V gene, CDR1 is MDHEN and CDR2 is SYDVKM. V lost 3 bases to trimming and J lost 6 bases, with 24 bases between them. CDR3 coding DNA: TGTGCCAGCAGTTTCGGGCGAGGGTACGCAATCGGGACCAATGAGCAGTTCTTC. Protein sequence: CASSFGRGYAIGTNEQFF.

This clone was detected once. This chain joins TRBV19 and TRBJ2-1, with D unclear. Germline V lookup: CDR1 LNHDA, CDR2 SQIVND (reference sequence). V lost 0 bases and J 8 bases, leaving 11 bases between the germline ends. The CDR3 is made up of 14 amino acids. CDR3 bases: TGTGCCAGTAGTATAGATCGGCCTTCTGATGAGCAGTTCTTC. Translating gives CASSIDRPSDEQFF.

The chain uses TRBV18 and TRBJ2-2, with D perhaps being TRBD1 or TRBD2 (6 bases each). CDR3 size: 15 residues. The germline V gene has CDR1 KGHSH and CDR2 LQKENI. V lost 6 bases, J lost 5 bases, and 16 bases lay in between. The CDR3 DNA reads TGTGCCAGCTCTCCTCCCCCGGGGGCAACCGGGGAGCTGTTTTTT. Translating gives CASSPPPGATGELFF. Filled out from reference TRBV18 and TRBJ2-2, the complete variable domain reads NAGVMQNPRHLVRRRGQEARLRCSPMKGHSHVYWYRQLPEEGLKFMVYLQKENIIDESGMPKERFSAEFPKEGPSILRIQQVVRGDSAAYFCASSPPPGATGELFFGEGSRLTVL.

This rearrangement joins TRBV11-2 to TRBJ2-5; D is unresolved. The germline V gene encodes CDR1 SGHAT and CDR2 FQNNGV. The CDR3 spans 14 residues. The V and J ends lost 5 bases and 6 bases respectively, with 16 bases between them. CDR3 loop: CASSRPGAGQTQYF. The CDR3, as DNA: TGTGCCAGCAGCCGTCCGGGCGCCGGGCAGACCCAGTACTTC.

This sequence joins TRBV5-1 and TRBJ2-5; 11 nucleotides match TRBD2. The germline gives CDR1 SGHRS, CDR2 YFSETQ. CDR3 size: 17 residues. With 4 bases clipped from V and 5 bases from J, the junction kept 13 bases outside the gene matches. The CDR3 region has the DNA TGCGCCAGCAGCGAGGTCATTAGCGGGAGGGCTGGGGAGACCCAGTACTTC. Translated: CASSEVISGRAGETQYF.

The V call is TRBV5-6, the J call TRBJ2-7; possibly TRBD1 or TRBD2 for D (6 bases each). Germline V gene sequence: CDR1 SGHDT, CDR2 YYEEEE. This CDR3 has 14 residues. Trimming removed 2 bases from V and 5 bases from J, with 14 bases in between. The CDR3 sequence: CASSLGGRSNEQYF. CDR3 DNA: TGTGCCAGCAGCTTAGGGGGGAGAAGTAACGAGCAGTACTTC.

The V and J genes are TRBV13 and TRBJ2-3; 15 bases fit TRBD2. Trimming removed 5 bases from V and 2 bases from J; junction bases left unmatched: 14. The length of the CDR3 is 20 residues. Germline assignment: CDR1 PRHDT and CDR2 FYEKMQ (reference sequence). The CDR3 coding sequence is TGTGCCAGCAGCACGGCAGGACTAGCGGGAGGGAGGGGCATCACAGATACGCAGTATTTT. Encoded protein: CASSTAGLAGGRGITDTQYF.